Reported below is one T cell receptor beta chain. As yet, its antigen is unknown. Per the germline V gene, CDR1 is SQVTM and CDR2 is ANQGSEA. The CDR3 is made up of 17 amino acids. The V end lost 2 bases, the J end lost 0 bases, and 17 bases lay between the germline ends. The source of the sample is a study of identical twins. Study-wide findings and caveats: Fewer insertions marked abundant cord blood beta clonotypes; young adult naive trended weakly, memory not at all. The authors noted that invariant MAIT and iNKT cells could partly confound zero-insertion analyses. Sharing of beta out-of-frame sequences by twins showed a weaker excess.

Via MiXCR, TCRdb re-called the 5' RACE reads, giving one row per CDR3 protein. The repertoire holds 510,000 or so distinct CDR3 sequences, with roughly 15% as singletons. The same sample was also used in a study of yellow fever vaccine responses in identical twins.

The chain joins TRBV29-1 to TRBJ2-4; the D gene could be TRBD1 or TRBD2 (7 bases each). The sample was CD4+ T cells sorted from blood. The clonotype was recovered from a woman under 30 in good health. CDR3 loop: CSVEWVTGREAKNIQYF. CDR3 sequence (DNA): TGCAGCGTTGAATGGGTGACAGGGAGGGAAGCCAAAAACATTCAGTACTTC.